The 14 T cell receptor beta chains listed next were all sequenced from one sample in a study of T-cell memory formation after mild COVID-19. TCRdb re-derived calls from the 5' RACE reads in MiXCR, one entry per CDR3 protein. The sample lists 550,000 to 700,000 distinct CDR3 sequences; more than 15% were seen once. The sequenced material came from PBMCs or a T cell subset sorted from them (not recorded which). These receptors came from an adult woman who had mild COVID-19 (a few samples of this study predate the infection). Cell type and time point are not known.

In nucleotides, the CDR3 is TGTGCCAGCCAGTCAAAGGGGGGATACGAGCAGTACTTC. Its translation: CASQSKGGYEQYF. The chain uses TRBV6-5 and TRBJ2-7; D possibly uses TRBD1 or TRBD2 (6 bases each). Trimming removed 8 bases at V and 4 bases at J, with 15 bases between. Looked up from germline, CDR1 is MNHEY and CDR2 is SVGAGI. The CDR3 totals 13 residues.

The gene calls are TRBV5-1 and TRBJ2-3; TRBD1 matches at 8 bases. Trimming cost V 6 bases and J 6 bases; bases outside gene matches: 12. CDR3 length: 15 amino acids. Germline V gene data show CDR1 as SGHRS and CDR2 as YFSETQ. CDR3 sequence: CASTALGYRGDTQYF. The CDR3 DNA sequence: TGCGCCAGCACCGCACTAGGATACAGGGGGGATACGCAGTATTTT.

The rearrangement joins TRBV29-1 to TRBJ1-6; D remains unclear. The CDR3 length is 13 residues. Trimming took 4 bases from V and 5 from J, leaving 9 bases between them. Germline assignment: CDR1 SQVTM and CDR2 ANQGSEA. CDR3 DNA sequence: TGCAGCGTTGGGTGGGCAGATAATTCACCCCTCCACTTT. This gives the protein CSVGWADNSPLHF.

V usage is TRBV19 and J usage is TRBJ1-3; 8 bases line up with TRBD1. The V gene's germline CDR1 is LNHDA and CDR2 SQIVND (reference sequence). V lost 7 bases to trimming and J lost 3 bases; unmatched junction nucleotides: 8. The CDR3 totals 15 residues. The CDR3 sequence is CASTLQGAIGNTIYF. The CDR3 nucleotides read TGTGCCAGTACTCTTCAGGGGGCTATTGGAAACACCATATATTTT.

The CDR3 spells CASSFQQGASDTQYF. The CDR3, as DNA: TGTGCCAGCAGCTTCCAACAGGGGGCCTCAGATACGCAGTATTTT. The rearrangement uses TRBV7-9 and TRBJ2-3, with 9 bases matching TRBD1. Germline V CDR1 and CDR2: SEHNR, FQNEAQ (reference sequence). This CDR3 spans 15 amino acids. The junction had 5 bases not matched to a gene; V was cut back by 3 bases and J by 4 bases.

The sample holds many counts of this clonotype. This chain uses TRBV5-6 with TRBJ2-1; no clear D gene. CDR1 SGHDT and CDR2 YYEEEE come from the germline V gene. The CDR3 is 12 residues long. The ends were cut back, 2 bases at V and 6 bases at J, with 6 bases in the middle. The CDR3 sequence is CASSFSVNEQFF. The CDR3, as DNA: TGTGCCAGCAGCTTCTCGGTCAATGAGCAGTTCTTC.

This clonotype was counted a few times. This chain joins TRBV9 and TRBJ1-1; 7 nucleotides line up with TRBD1. Germline assignment: CDR1 SGDLS and CDR2 YYNGEE. Trimming cost V 1 base and J 7 bases; bases outside gene matches: 4. This CDR3 contains 13 residues. The CDR3 here is CASSVITGDEAFF. The DNA of the CDR3 is TGTGCCAGCAGCGTAATCACAGGGGATGAAGCTTTCTTT. Complete variable domain (other parts from reference TRBV9 and TRBJ1-1): DSGVTQTPKHLITATGQRVTLRCSPRSGDLSVYWYQQSLDQGLQFLIQYYNGEERAKGNILERFSAQQFPDLHSELNLSSLELGDSALYFCASSVITGDEAFFGQGTRLTVV.

This clonotype was recorded a few times. This chain links TRBV6-6 with TRBJ1-1; 10 bases are shared with TRBD1. Trimming took 4 bases from V and 2 from J; bases not matched to a gene: 7. Germline assignment: CDR1 MNHNY and CDR2 SVGAGI (reference sequence). The CDR3 length is 16 residues. CDR3 coding DNA: TGTGCCAGCAGTTCTCAGCGACAGGGGGCAAACACTGAAGCTTTCTTT. Translation: CASSSQRQGANTEAFF.

J is TRBJ2-1 and V is TRBV7-3; D gene uncertain. V lost 3 bases and J lost 5, with 14 bases in between. From germline, CDR1 is SGHTA and CDR2 FQGTGA. The CDR3 runs 15 residues. The CDR3 reads CASSLSGRLHNEQFF. The DNA for the CDR3 is TGTGCCAGCAGCTTGAGTGGACGGTTACACAATGAGCAGTTCTTC.

This clonotype was recorded many times. J is TRBJ2-1 and V is TRBV12-3 or TRBV12-4; 7 nucleotides agree with TRBD1. This CDR3 has 14 amino acids. V was clipped by 6 bases and J by 2 bases; unmatched bases: 4. CDR3 protein: CASRPTGTYNEQFF. The CDR3 DNA sequence: TGTGCCAGCAGGCCGACAGGGACCTACAATGAGCAGTTCTTC.

This clonotype came up a few times. The gene calls are TRBV25-1 and TRBJ2-2; D is unresolved. The V end lost 5 bases, the J end lost 7 bases, and 14 bases lay between the germline ends. In germline, CDR1 is MGHDK, CDR2 SYGVNS. This CDR3 spans 14 amino acids. The CDR3 loop is CASSLNLKGGELFF. CDR3 sequence (DNA): TGTGCCAGCAGTCTTAATCTCAAGGGCGGGGAGCTGTTTTTT.

V gene TRBV6-1 combines with J gene TRBJ2-7; no definite D call. The CDR3 sequence is 13 residues long. The germline V gene has CDR1 MNHNS and CDR2 SASEGT. Deletions cut 7 bases from V and 3 bases from J, with 13 bases between. CDR3 region: CASNRNTHYEQYF. CDR3 sequence (DNA): TGTGCCAGCAACCGGAACACACACTACGAGCAGTACTTC.

This clonotype occurred a few times. The chain is built from TRBV7-9 and TRBJ2-2, with D possibly called TRBD1 or TRBD2 (6 bases each). Trimming pared 3 bases from V and 4 bases from J, leaving 18 bases between. Germline assignment: CDR1 SEHNR and CDR2 FQNEAQ (reference sequence). The CDR3 spans 17 residues. The CDR3 is CASSFGESGAPTGELFF. The DNA for the CDR3 is TGTGCCAGCAGCTTTGGGGAGTCGGGGGCGCCCACCGGGGAGCTGTTTTTT.

This clonotype was seen only a few times. The chain links TRBV7-9 to TRBJ2-5; 7 nucleotides match TRBD1. The germline gives CDR1 SEHNR, CDR2 FQNEAQ (reference sequence). The CDR3 runs to 16 residues. V lost 5 bases, J lost 0 bases, and 9 bases stayed unmatched. The CDR3 nucleotides are TGTGCCAGCAGCCGATCCCTGGGGACAGACCAAGAGACCCAGTACTTC. Translating gives CASSRSLGTDQETQYF.